This T cell receptor (beta chain) appears in the sequencing data of a study of T-cell reconstitution after alpha-beta-depleted transplantation in children. Unique molecular identifiers were incorporated into the prepared TCRbeta library. TCRdb used MiXCR to reprocess the PCR reads, holding one entry per CDR3 protein. The sample carries 60,000 to 85,000 distinct CDR3 sequences, around 18% recorded once. Trimming took off 4 bases at V and 8 bases at J, with 17 bases between the two ends. CDR3 length: 14 residues. This receptor was obtained from a male patient aged 2 to 9 who had a stem cell transplant for acute lymphoblastic leukemia, so the T cells may come from the graft donor. The sample consisted of PBMCs, mostly from graft donor cells, taken 360 days after TCRalphabeta/CD19-depleted stem cell transplant. The V and J genes are TRBV12-3 or TRBV12-4 and TRBJ1-2, with D possibly being TRBD1 (5 bases). The CDR3 sequence is CASSSVAGRGGYTF. The CDR3 DNA sequence: TGTGCCAGCAGTTCCGTAGCAGGGAGGGGCGGCTACACCTTC.